This passage covers 17 T cell receptor beta chains from one sample sequenced in a study of graft-versus-host responses after intestinal transplantation. Profiled with immunoSEQ multiplex PCR; TCRdb holds only in-frame clones, not every one. The sample includes about 100,000 clones, about 88% of them seen just once. Antigens for these TCRs are unknown. The source was unstimulated CD4+ T cells sorted from spleen or lymph node cells, collected before transplant. The receptors come from a human donor who was the organ donor for an intestinal transplant.

This clone occurred once. The V call is TRBV6-6, the J call TRBJ2-7; D might be TRBD1 (7 bases). V lost 5 bases and J lost 10, with 21 bases in between. This CDR3 region has 14 residues. Germline V gives CDR1 MNHNY, CDR2 SVGAGI (reference sequence). CDR3 coding DNA: TGTGCCAGCAGTAATTCAGGGGGGCCGGTGGTTCAGTACTTC. Protein: CASSNSGGPVVQYF.

V gene TRBV5-1 combines with J gene TRBJ2-5; TRBD2 is a possible D gene (6 bases). Germline V CDR1 and CDR2: SGHRS, YFSETQ. This CDR3 region has 13 residues. The germline V and J ends were trimmed by 4 bases and 2 bases, with 9 bases remaining between them. CDR3 in amino acids: CASSPGLQETQYF. The DNA for the CDR3 is TGCGCCAGCAGCCCCGGACTACAAGAGACCCAGTACTTC.

This clone was counted once. V usage is TRBV10-3 and J usage is TRBJ1-1; D gene unclear. CDR1 and CDR2 (germline): ENHRY, SYGVKD. There are 15 residues in the CDR3. V was pared by 8 bases and J by 1 base, with 17 bases between. The CDR3 DNA sequence: TGTGCCATCCGGGAGCTAGATGCCGCGAACACTGAAGCTTTCTTT. This gives the protein CAIRELDAANTEAFF.

This clone was detected a few times. This rearrangement joins TRBV30 to TRBJ2-7; D unclear. Germline V gene sequence: CDR1 GTSNPN, CDR2 SVGIG (reference sequence). V was shortened by 4 bases and J by 4 bases, with 8 bases between the two germline ends. CDR3 length: 11 amino acids. CDR3 DNA: TGTGCCTGGATGTATAAATACGAGCAGTACTTC. Protein: CAWMYKYEQYF.

This clone appeared a few times. V and J are TRBV5-6 and TRBJ1-4, with unresolved D. Deletions cut 1 base from V and 4 bases from J, with 8 bases between. The CDR3 runs to 14 residues. Germline V gene data show CDR1 as SGHDT and CDR2 as YYEEEE. In nucleotides, the CDR3 is TGTGCCAGCAGCTTGTGGAGAAATAATGAAAAACTGTTTTTT. Its translation is CASSLWRNNEKLFF.

The chain has TRBV28 and TRBJ1-5; TRBD1 agrees at 9 bases. Per the germline V gene, CDR1 is MDHEN and CDR2 is SYDVKM. The CDR3 has 16 amino acids. V trimming: 2 bases; J trimming: 5 bases; junction bases outside the gene matches: 7. Here the CDR3 DNA reads TGTGCCAGCAGTTTAGTGGGACAGGGTCCTCATCAGCCCCAGCATTTT. This gives the protein CASSLVGQGPHQPQHF.

The chain is built from TRBV27 and TRBJ2-6, with TRBD1 matching over 9 bases. This CDR3 has 16 residues. J was trimmed by 4 bases and V by 5 bases; bases with no gene match: 6. The germline gives CDR1 MNHEY, CDR2 SMNVEV (reference sequence). The CDR3 DNA follows: TGTGCCAGCAGTCCAAGGACAGGGGTGGGGGCCAACGTCCTGACTTTC. It yields the protein CASSPRTGVGANVLTF.

This clone was observed a few times. The CDR3 bases are TGTGCCAGCAGTATCACAGGGACGAGTGAAAAACTGTTTTTT. Amino acids: CASSITGTSEKLFF. The rearrangement links TRBV6-5 to TRBJ1-4, with D maybe TRBD1 (6 bases). V gave up 5 bases and J gave up 7 bases, with 14 bases separating them. The CDR3 is made up of 14 amino acids. Germline-derived CDR1 and CDR2 are MNHEY and SVGAGI.

The rearrangement links TRBV30 to TRBJ2-3; no reliable D call. The CDR3 consists of 14 residues. Per germline, CDR1 GTSNPN and CDR2 SVGIG (reference sequence). The V and J ends lost 0 bases and 3 bases respectively, with 10 bases between them. For the CDR3, the DNA is TGTGCCTGGAGTGTAGCCCGCACAACAGATACGCAGTATTTT. This translates into CAWSVARTTDTQYF.

The CDR3 here is CASRGPSADTQYF. The CDR3 nucleotides are TGTGCCAGCAGGGGGCCATCGGCAGATACGCAGTATTTT. The V and J genes are TRBV28 and TRBJ2-3; tentatively, D is TRBD1 (5 bases). Deletions cut 6 bases from V and 4 bases from J, with 11 bases between. Germline V CDR1 and CDR2: MDHEN, SYDVKM. This CDR3 spans 13 amino acids. Full variable domain (remainder filled in from reference TRBV28 and TRBJ2-3): DVKVTQSSRYLVKRTGEKVFLECVQDMDHENMFWYRQDPGLGLRLIYFSYDVKMKEKGDIPEGYSVSREKKERFSLILESASTNQTSMYLCASRGPSADTQYFGPGTRLTVL.

The chain joins TRBV5-1 to TRBJ1-1; D gene unclear. Trimming removed 0 bases at V and 11 bases at J, with 11 bases between. The CDR3 extends over 12 amino acids. Germline loops: CDR1 SGHRS, CDR2 YFSETQ. For the CDR3, the DNA is TGCGCCAGCAGCTTGGGTTCCTTTGAGGCTTTCTTT. Protein product: CASSLGSFEAFF.

The rearrangement uses TRBV30 and TRBJ2-7; 8 positions match TRBD2. J lost 3 bases, V lost 4 bases, and 2 bases had no gene match. CDR1 is GTSNPN, CDR2 SVGIG, per germline (reference sequence). The CDR3 is made up of 12 amino acids. The CDR3 DNA follows: TGTGCCTGGAACAGCGGGGGCTACGAGCAGTACTTC. It is translated as CAWNSGGYEQYF.

The chain couples TRBV7-2 to TRBJ1-5, with D tentatively TRBD1 (6 bases). The CDR3 extends over 15 amino acids. In germline, CDR1 is SGHTA, CDR2 FQGNSA. Trimming removed 5 bases at V and 8 bases at J, with 19 bases between. CDR3 DNA: TGTGCCAGCAGCCTAGGGGGAGTACCCCCTAAGCCCCAGCATTTT. Its translation is CASSLGGVPPKPQHF.

The rearrangement joins TRBV18 to TRBJ2-2, with 10 bases that match TRBD1. J was trimmed by 5 bases and V by 4 bases; bases with no gene match: 1. Germline loops: CDR1 KGHSH, CDR2 LQKENI. The CDR3 totals 14 residues. Written as DNA, the CDR3 is TGTGCCAGCTCACGGGACAGGGGAACCGGGGAGCTGTTTTTT. Translated, it gives CASSRDRGTGELFF.

The chain is built from TRBV7-2 and TRBJ1-5; a weak D match, TRBD1 (5 bases). The CDR3 extends over 14 amino acids. Trimming removed 4 bases from V and 1 base from J, with 8 bases in between. The germline CDR1 and CDR2 sequences are SGHTA and FQGNSA. CDR3 coding DNA: TGTGCCAGCAGCTCCGACAGCAGCAATCAGCCCCAGCATTTT. It yields the protein CASSSDSSNQPQHF.

The chain employs TRBV6-5 and TRBJ2-2; no clear D gene. Germline V gives CDR1 MNHEY, CDR2 SVGAGI. This CDR3 is 13 amino acids long. V lost 6 bases and J 5 bases, leaving 10 bases between the germline ends. CDR3 coding DNA: TGTGCCAGCAGCCGGTCCTCTACCGGGGAGCTGTTTTTT. Protein product: CASSRSSTGELFF.

The chain employs TRBV4-1 and TRBJ2-4, with D perhaps TRBD1 (6 bases). The CDR3 extends over 16 amino acids. V was shortened by 4 bases and J by 8 bases, with 21 bases between the two germline ends. Germline CDR1 and CDR2: MGHRA and YSYEKL. CDR3 coding DNA: TGCGCCAGCAGCCGCACGGGACACCTCGAGGTGGACATTCAGTACTTC. This codes for CASSRTGHLEVDIQYF.